Listed here are 24 T cell receptor beta chains from one sample, sequenced in a study of blood T cells in healthy people across ages. A J-beta primer mix and a sample-barcoded 5' primer were used in a second PCR of roughly 7 to 12 cycles. TCRdb independently ran MiXCR on the 5' RACE reads; one entry per CDR3 protein. The repertoire holds around 710,000 distinct CDR3 sequences, with approximately 43% as singletons. The specimen was blood. Receptors were obtained from a woman between 55 and 75 years old in good health.

The rearrangement links TRBV7-2 to TRBJ1-5, with TRBD1 identical over 7 bases. This CDR3 has 15 residues. With 5 bases clipped from V and 6 bases from J, the junction kept 10 bases outside the gene matches. The germline V gene has CDR1 SGHTA and CDR2 FQGNSA. DNA for the CDR3: TGTGCCAGCAGCAACGATGGGACAGTTATTCAGCCCCAGCATTTT. Translating it yields CASSNDGTVIQPQHF.

This clonotype was observed a few times. The chain recombines TRBV29-1 with TRBJ2-1; a possible D gene is TRBD1 (6 bases). The V end lost 6 bases, the J end lost 2 bases, and 17 bases lay between the germline ends. Per the germline V gene, CDR1 is SQVTM and CDR2 is ANQGSEA. The CDR3 is 15 amino acids. CDR3: CSVETSGQTYNEQFF. The CDR3 DNA reads TGCAGCGTAGAAACCTCGGGACAAACCTACAATGAGCAGTTCTTC.

The chain is built from TRBV11-2 and TRBJ1-2; a possible D gene is TRBD1 (5 bases). CDR1 is SGHAT, CDR2 FQNNGV, per germline. The V end lost 3 bases, the J end lost 5 bases, and 10 bases lay between the germline ends. The CDR3 spans 13 residues. The CDR3 DNA reads TGTGCCAGCAGCTTGGGGGTTCAATATGGCTACACCTTC. Residues: CASSLGVQYGYTF.

The chain couples TRBV5-1 to TRBJ1-2; a possible D gene is TRBD1 (5 bases). The germline V and J ends were trimmed by 2 bases and 6 bases, with 17 bases remaining between them. The CDR3 length is 15 residues. Germline CDR1 SGHRS, CDR2 YFSETQ. Here the CDR3 reads CASSFDPQGSNGYTF. The DNA of the CDR3 is TGCGCCAGCAGCTTCGACCCTCAGGGAAGCAATGGCTACACCTTC.

There are a few counts of this clonotype. The chain links TRBV25-1 to TRBJ2-1; D call uncertain. CDR3 size: 15 residues. Germline V CDR1 and CDR2: MGHDK, SYGVNS. Trimming pared 2 bases from V and 0 bases from J, leaving 8 bases between. CDR3: CASSEHRSSYNEQFF. The CDR3, as DNA: TGTGCCAGCAGTGAACACCGAAGCTCCTACAATGAGCAGTTCTTC.

V is TRBV6-5 and J is TRBJ2-7; 9 bases line up with TRBD2. Germline CDR1 MNHEY, CDR2 SVGAGI. The V gene end was trimmed by 2 bases and the J gene end by 4 bases; junction bases not matched to a gene: 9. The CDR3 extends over 16 amino acids. Here the CDR3 DNA reads TGTGCCAGCAGTTACCGTTGGCGGGAGGGGTGGTACGAGCAGTACTTC. Translated: CASSYRWREGWYEQYF.

This clonotype was observed a handful of times. The CDR3: CASSRPDRAIEQFF. CDR3 in DNA: TGTGCCAGCAGTAGGCCAGACAGGGCTATTGAGCAGTTCTTC. The chain carries TRBV28 and TRBJ2-1; 7 nucleotides agree with TRBD1. V gave up 5 bases and J gave up 9 bases; unmatched junction bases: 10. Germline loops: CDR1 MDHEN, CDR2 SYDVKM. The CDR3 has 14 amino acids.

Comments on this clonotype: A clone one base away is much larger, so this may be a read error. The gene calls are TRBV10-3 and TRBJ2-7; TRBD1 matches at 8 bases. Germline values: CDR1 ENHRY, CDR2 SYGVKD. The J segment lost 6 bases and the V segment lost 7 bases, leaving 8 bases of the junction unmatched. There are 13 residues in the CDR3. CDR3 region: CAINWDRRSEQYF. For the CDR3, the DNA is TGTGCCATCAACTGGGACAGGAGGAGCGAGCAGTACTTC.

The CDR3 nucleotides are TGTGCCAGCAGTTCGGACAGTCTCTCCTACGAGCAGTACTTC. Protein sequence: CASSSDSLSYEQYF. The chain combines TRBV12-3 or TRBV12-4 with TRBJ2-7; possible D gene TRBD1, 6 bases. The CDR3 runs to 14 residues. Trimming left V 4 bases short and J 0 bases short, with 10 bases between.

This clonotype appeared a single time. The CDR3 DNA reads TGCGCCAGCAGCTGGGTCCAAAGCCCGGCGGATTCACCCCTCCACTTT. Translating it yields CASSWVQSPADSPLHF. The chain links TRBV5-1 to TRBJ1-6; D uncertain. Germline values: CDR1 SGHRS, CDR2 YFSETQ. Trimming left V 3 bases short and J 8 bases short, with 18 bases between. The CDR3 loop spans 16 amino acids.

This clonotype has ten or more counts. The chain's CDR3 is CATTDRGNEQYF. The DNA for the CDR3 is TGTGCCACCACCGACAGGGGCAACGAGCAGTACTTC. The chain joins TRBV24-1 to TRBJ2-7; 8 nucleotides align to TRBD1. The CDR3 has 12 residues. J gave up 5 bases and V 8 bases, and 4 bases lay outside the gene matches. The germline V gene encodes CDR1 KGHDR and CDR2 SFDVKD.

This clonotype was counted ten times or more. The gene calls are TRBV7-2 and TRBJ2-1, with 8 positions matching TRBD1. This CDR3 is 15 amino acids long. Trimming at V came to 5 bases and at J to 0 bases, leaving 3 bases not matched to a gene. Germline CDR1 and CDR2: SGHTA and FQGNSA. This CDR3 is CASSRQGSSYNEQFF. CDR3 sequence (DNA): TGTGCCAGCAGCCGACAGGGGAGCTCCTACAATGAGCAGTTCTTC.

This sequence joins TRBV7-9 and TRBJ2-7, with 10 bases matching TRBD2. Germline trimming cut 0 bases from V and 6 bases from J; bases unmatched to any gene: 2. Per germline, CDR1 SEHNR and CDR2 FQNEAQ (reference sequence). This CDR3 region has 14 residues. The CDR3 DNA is TGTGCCAGCAGCTTAGCTCCTAGCGGGAGCGAGCAGTACTTC. Translating gives CASSLAPSGSEQYF.

This clonotype was recorded a few times. The chain combines TRBV29-1 with TRBJ2-7; TRBD2 is a possible D gene (6 bases). The germline V gene has CDR1 SQVTM and CDR2 ANQGSEA. The CDR3 contains 13 residues. V shed 7 bases and J shed 4 bases, with 17 bases lying between them. The CDR3 spells CSALGLSNYEQYF. The CDR3, as DNA: TGCAGCGCCCTGGGACTGTCTAATTACGAGCAGTACTTC.

The genes are TRBV7-9 and TRBJ2-7; 8 nucleotides line up with TRBD2. The CDR3 has 14 amino acids. The V segment lost 8 bases and the J segment 6 bases; nucleotides outside the gene matches: 12. Germline-derived CDR1 and CDR2 are SEHNR and FQNEAQ (reference sequence). The CDR3 nucleotides read TGTGCCAGCGGTCTAGCGGGTGACTTAGGCGAGCAGTACTTC. This translates into CASGLAGDLGEQYF.

The chain recombines TRBV6-2 or TRBV6-3 with TRBJ2-1, with 11 positions matching TRBD2. There are 17 residues in the CDR3. The germline gives CDR1 MNHEY, CDR2 SVGEGT. The J segment lost 5 bases and the V segment lost 2 bases, leaving 8 bases of the junction unmatched. The CDR3 bases are TGTGCCAGCAGTTACACTTATAGCGGGAGGGCCGACAATGAGCAGTTCTTC. This encodes CASSYTYSGRADNEQFF.

The V and J genes are TRBV4-1 and TRBJ1-5, with 8 bases identical to TRBD1. Looked up from germline, CDR1 is MGHRA and CDR2 is YSYEKL. The CDR3 runs to 16 residues. The junction had 8 bases not matched to a gene; V was cut back by 4 bases and J by 3 bases. CDR3 sequence: CASSPYQGANNQPQHF. The CDR3 DNA reads TGCGCCAGCAGCCCGTACCAGGGGGCGAACAATCAGCCCCAGCATTTT.

The chain has TRBV5-1 and TRBJ1-2; 8 nucleotides match TRBD1. V trimming: 4 bases; J trimming: 10 bases; junction bases outside the gene matches: 6. Germline V gene sequence: CDR1 SGHRS, CDR2 YFSETQ. The CDR3 has 12 residues. CDR3 nucleotide sequence: TGCGCCAGCAGCGGGGCAGGGGGCGACTACACCTTC. Translating gives CASSGAGGDYTF.

The chain employs TRBV4-3 and TRBJ1-1; a weak D match, TRBD1 (5 bases). In germline, CDR1 is LGHNA, CDR2 YSLEER. V dropped 0 bases and J dropped 1 base, with 12 bases sitting between them. This CDR3 has 16 amino acids. The CDR3 protein is CASSQDFPGANTEAFF. The DNA for the CDR3 is TGCGCCAGCAGCCAAGATTTCCCTGGGGCGAACACTGAAGCTTTCTTT.

This clonotype was seen a handful of times. This chain uses TRBV28 with TRBJ2-7, with TRBD2 identical over 7 bases. CDR1 and CDR2 (germline): MDHEN, SYDVKM. The CDR3 is 13 residues long. The V and J ends lost 8 bases and 3 bases, in that order; junction bases with no gene match: 7. The CDR3 nucleotides are TGTGCCAGCTCCGGCGGGAGCGTCTACGAGCAGTACTTC. Translated: CASSGGSVYEQYF.

The genes are TRBV5-4 and TRBJ1-1, with 7 bases matching TRBD1. V gave up 0 bases and J gave up 1 base; unmatched junction bases: 3. The germline V gene has CDR1 SGHNT and CDR2 YYREEE (reference sequence). This CDR3 contains 15 residues. The CDR3 is CASSLGYRGNTEAFF. CDR3 coding DNA: TGTGCCAGCAGCTTGGGTTACAGGGGGAACACTGAAGCTTTCTTT.

This clonotype was recorded only once. The chain links TRBV14 to TRBJ1-4; D unclear. Germline assignment: CDR1 SGHDN and CDR2 FVKESK. Trimming took off 0 bases at V and 5 bases at J, with 7 bases between the two ends. The CDR3 has 14 amino acids. The CDR3 nucleotides read TGTGCCAGCAGCCAAGATATCCGGAATGAAAAACTGTTTTTT. This translates into CASSQDIRNEKLFF.

V is TRBV5-1 and J is TRBJ2-1; TRBD2 aligns across 8 bases. Germline V gene sequence: CDR1 SGHRS, CDR2 YFSETQ. V was clipped by 1 base and J by 15 bases; unmatched bases: 15. The CDR3 contains 15 residues. The CDR3, as DNA: TGCGCCAGCAGCTTGAAGCTAGCGGGCGTCCCTTGGGGGTTCTTC. It translates to CASSLKLAGVPWGFF. Variable domain in full (rest from reference TRBV5-1 and TRBJ2-1): KAGVTQTPRYLIKTRGQQVTLSCSPISGHRSVSWYQQTPGQGLQFLFEYFSETQRNKGNFPGRFSGRQFSNSRSEMNVSTLELGDSALYLCASSLKLAGVPWGFFGPGTRLTVL.

This clonotype has only a few counts. The chain carries TRBV7-2 and TRBJ2-3; a possible D gene is TRBD2 (6 bases). In germline, CDR1 is SGHTA, CDR2 FQGNSA. The CDR3 is 15 residues long. V shed 4 bases and J shed 3 bases, with 14 bases lying between them. The CDR3 DNA sequence: TGTGCCAGCAGCTCGGACTACCTCCGGACAGATACGCAGTATTTT. The encoded protein is CASSSDYLRTDTQYF.